These 23 T cell receptor beta chains share one sample of origin, sequenced in a study of blood T cell repertoires in COVID-19. Method: immunoSEQ multiplex PCR; TCRdb's copy keeps in-frame clones and lacks some. This sample has over 150,000 clones, with about nine tenths found just once. Input material: PBMCs or T cells enriched from blood (not recorded which). These receptors were collected from a woman aged 25 to 45 who had recovered from COVID-19.

J is TRBJ2-7 and V is TRBV3-1 (or the pseudogene TRBV3-2); 12 bases align to TRBD1. Germline V lookup: CDR1 LGHDT, CDR2 YNNKEL (reference sequence). The CDR3 has 15 residues. V trimming: 6 bases; J trimming: 3 bases; junction bases outside the gene matches: 6. CDR3 sequence reads: CASRPGTGGFYEQYF. The CDR3 DNA reads TGTGCCAGCAGACCCGGGACAGGGGGCTTCTACGAGCAGTACTTC.

The chain is built from TRBV6-5 and TRBJ1-3, with 10 positions matching TRBD1. CDR1 is MNHEY, CDR2 SVGAGI, per germline. The CDR3 length is 16 residues. After removal of 3 bases from V and 3 bases from J, the junction contained 5 bases not matched to a gene. As DNA, the CDR3 is TGTGCCAGCAGTTATGGGACAGGGGCGGTTGGAAACACCATATATTTT. Translating it yields CASSYGTGAVGNTIYF.

The rearrangement uses TRBV24-1 and TRBJ2-3; maybe TRBD2 (6 bases). Germline V gene lookup returns CDR1 KGHDR and CDR2 SFDVKD. There are 16 residues in the CDR3. With 0 bases removed from V and 4 bases from J, the gap between germline ends came to 13 bases. The CDR3 is CATSDLGGLRADTQYF. The DNA for the CDR3 is TGTGCCACCAGTGATTTGGGAGGGTTGAGAGCAGATACGCAGTATTTT.

This rearrangement joins TRBV11-2 to TRBJ1-5, with D maybe TRBD1 (6 bases). Germline V gene data show CDR1 as SGHAT and CDR2 as FQNNGV. The CDR3 has 16 residues. Between the trimmed V and J ends, which lost 5 bases and 2 bases, there was a span of 16 bases. The CDR3 loop is CASSLWGGVGNQPQHF. The CDR3 DNA is TGTGCCAGCAGCCTATGGGGGGGCGTGGGCAATCAGCCCCAGCATTTT.

The V call is TRBV7-2, the J call TRBJ2-5; 9 nucleotides match TRBD2. After removal of 2 bases from V and 5 bases from J, the junction contained 3 bases not matched to a gene. This CDR3 is built from 14 residues. Germline V gives CDR1 SGHTA, CDR2 FQGNSA. The CDR3 reads CASSLRTSGETQYF. As DNA, the CDR3 is TGTGCCAGCAGCTTACGTACTAGCGGGGAGACCCAGTACTTC.

V is TRBV6-5 and J is TRBJ1-5, with a possible D match to TRBD1 (6 bases). This CDR3 spans 15 amino acids. CDR1 MNHEY and CDR2 SVGAGI come from the germline V gene. Trimming shortened V by 3 bases and J by 6 bases, and 15 bases separated the two germline ends. The CDR3: CASSYSPQGTQPQHF. The DNA of the CDR3 is TGTGCCAGCAGTTATTCCCCACAGGGAACTCAGCCCCAGCATTTT.

The chain has TRBV29-1 and TRBJ2-1, with D maybe TRBD1 (6 bases). Germline V gene lookup returns CDR1 SQVTM and CDR2 ANQGSEA. Trimming stripped 6 bases from V and 8 bases from J, with 11 bases between. CDR3 length equals 11 residues. CDR3 loop: CSVKGGYEQFF. For the CDR3, the DNA is TGCAGCGTAAAAGGGGGTTATGAGCAGTTCTTC.

About this clone: The CDR3 carries no conserved terminal phenylalanine or tryptophan, so it likely arises from a read error. The rearrangement links TRBV27 to TRBJ1-1; the D is unclear. The CDR3 sequence is 13 residues long. The V and J ends lost 8 bases and 7 bases respectively, with 17 bases between them. CDR1 and CDR2 (germline): MNHEY, SMNVEV (reference sequence). This CDR3 reads CASFLRIGGEAFL. CDR3 DNA sequence: TGTGCCAGCTTTTTAAGAATCGGCGGTGAAGCTTTCCTT.

The chain uses TRBV7-2 and TRBJ1-2, with TRBD1 identical over 7 bases. The CDR3 extends over 13 amino acids. Germline loops: CDR1 SGHTA, CDR2 FQGNSA. The trim removed 3 bases at V and 10 bases at J, leaving 8 bases unmatched. CDR3 in DNA: TGTGCCAGCAGCTTTGACGACAGGGCATCCTACACCTTC. Protein: CASSFDDRASYTF. Combining the CDR3 with reference TRBV7-2 and TRBJ1-2 gives the whole variable domain GAGVSQSPSNKVTEKGKDVELRCDPISGHTALYWYRQSLGQGLEFLIYFQGNSAPDKSGLPSDRFSAERTGGSVSTLTIQRTQQEDSAVYLCASSFDDRASYTFGSGTRLTVV.

The chain uses TRBV20-1 and TRBJ2-3; D gene uncertain. V lost 0 bases and J 6 bases, leaving 4 bases between the germline ends. This CDR3 spans 11 amino acids. Germline V gives CDR1 DFQATT, CDR2 SNEGSKA (reference sequence). The CDR3 region has the DNA TGCAGTGCTAGAGAGAGGGATACGCAGTATTTT. Encoded protein: CSARERDTQYF.

The rearrangement joins TRBV29-1 to TRBJ1-2; D gene ambiguous. This CDR3 contains 15 residues. Germline assignment: CDR1 SQVTM and CDR2 ANQGSEA. Trimming stripped 3 bases from V and 4 bases from J, with 18 bases between. CDR3 in amino acids: CSVDFGMRSGYGYTF. DNA for the CDR3: TGCAGCGTTGATTTCGGGATGAGATCGGGCTATGGCTACACCTTC. The whole variable domain, remainder taken from reference TRBV29-1 and TRBJ1-2, is SAVISQKPSRDICQRGTSLTIQCQVDSQVTMMFWYRQQPGQSLTLIATANQGSEATYESGFVIDKFPISRPNLTFSTLTVSNMSPEDSSIYLCSVDFGMRSGYGYTFGSGTRLTVV.

This clone was observed a handful of times. The CDR3 sequence: CASRTTGGRTGELFF. For the CDR3, the DNA is TGTGCCAGCAGAACGACAGGGGGGAGGACCGGGGAGCTGTTTTTT. The chain combines TRBV11-3 with TRBJ2-2; TRBD1 matches 9 bases. Germline lookup yields CDR1 SGHNT and CDR2 YENEEA. V was pared by 6 bases and J by 5 bases, with 7 bases of the junction left unmatched. The CDR3 spans 15 residues.

Only one count was recorded for this clone. The chain employs TRBV27 and TRBJ1-5; D might be TRBD1 (6 bases). This CDR3 spans 17 amino acids. V lost 0 bases, J lost 5 bases, and 17 bases lay in between. The germline V gene has CDR1 MNHEY and CDR2 SMNVEV (reference sequence). The CDR3 reads CASSLSFPQGSDQPQHF. The DNA of the CDR3 is TGTGCCAGCAGTTTATCCTTCCCACAGGGCTCGGATCAGCCCCAGCATTTT.

The chain uses TRBV30 and TRBJ1-6, with D possibly TRBD1 on 5 matching bases. The CDR3 is 14 residues long. Germline V lookup: CDR1 GTSNPN, CDR2 SVGIG (reference sequence). V dropped 3 bases and J dropped 9 bases, with 15 bases sitting between them. CDR3 region: CAWRGLSEISPLHF. In DNA, the CDR3 is TGTGCCTGGAGGGGGCTTTCGGAGATTTCACCCCTCCACTTT.

This chain joins TRBV2 and TRBJ1-5; TRBD1 matches at 7 bases. J was trimmed by 0 bases and V by 4 bases; bases with no gene match: 3. The CDR3 spans 15 residues. CDR1 is SNHLY, CDR2 FYNNEI, per germline. Here the CDR3 DNA reads TGTGCCAGCAGTGCGCAGGGGGTTAGCAATCAGCCCCAGCATTTT. This codes for CASSAQGVSNQPQHF.

The chain has TRBV19 and TRBJ1-1; 9 bases align to TRBD1. Germline V gives CDR1 LNHDA, CDR2 SQIVND (reference sequence). There are 16 residues in the CDR3. After removal of 4 bases from V and 2 bases from J, the junction contained 8 bases not matched to a gene. CDR3 in amino acids: CASSRGDRAKNTEAFF. The CDR3 DNA sequence: TGTGCCAGTAGTAGAGGGGACAGGGCCAAAAACACTGAAGCTTTCTTT.

The chain is built from TRBV2 and TRBJ1-2, with D tentatively TRBD1 (6 bases). The germline V gene encodes CDR1 SNHLY and CDR2 FYNNEI. V lost 9 bases, J lost 6 bases, and 17 bases lay in between. The CDR3 is 13 amino acids. CDR3 nucleotides: TGTGCCAGGGGGCCTCCAGGGGCCAATGGCTACACCTTC. It encodes CARGPPGANGYTF.

This CDR3 is CASSQDPGWNTEAFF. The DNA for the CDR3 is TGTGCCAGCAGCCAAGATCCTGGCTGGAACACTGAAGCTTTCTTT. The V call is TRBV14, the J call TRBJ1-1; D not resolved. The germline V and J ends were trimmed by 0 bases and 1 base, with 9 bases remaining between them. CDR1 is SGHDN and CDR2 is FVKESK in the germline V gene. This CDR3 is built from 15 residues.

The chain carries TRBV7-9 and TRBJ1-4; 10 nucleotides line up with TRBD1. Trimming at V came to 2 bases and at J to 6 bases, leaving 6 bases not matched to a gene. The CDR3 length is 16 residues. Germline values: CDR1 SEHNR, CDR2 FQNEAQ (reference sequence). Here the CDR3 reads CASSLQPGQGYEKLFF. In DNA, the CDR3 is TGTGCCAGCAGCTTACAACCGGGACAGGGGTATGAAAAACTGTTTTTT.

The chain employs TRBV7-2 and TRBJ1-2; D ambiguous. Looked up from germline, CDR1 is SGHTA and CDR2 is FQGNSA. The V and J ends lost 3 bases and 7 bases respectively, with 12 bases between them. The CDR3 sequence is 13 residues long. The CDR3 sequence: CASSLKDRAGYTF. CDR3 nucleotides: TGTGCCAGCAGCTTGAAAGATCGAGCTGGCTACACCTTC.

The V gene is TRBV6-5, the J gene TRBJ2-3; D perhaps matches TRBD2 (6 bases). This CDR3 is 14 amino acids long. The germline gives CDR1 MNHEY, CDR2 SVGAGI. V was shortened by 6 bases and J by 3 bases, with 13 bases between the two germline ends. The CDR3 bases are TGTGCCAGCAGAGCCGCGGGATCGACAGATACGCAGTATTTT. The encoded protein is CASRAAGSTDTQYF.

The chain combines TRBV9 with TRBJ2-3; 7 bases align to TRBD2. There are 16 residues in the CDR3. CDR1 and CDR2 from the germline V gene are SGDLS and YYNGEE. J lost 3 bases, V lost 0 bases, and 7 bases had no gene match. CDR3 nucleotide sequence: TGTGCCAGCAGCGTAGGGGGCGGGAGCTTGACAGATACGCAGTATTTT. Its protein product is CASSVGGGSLTDTQYF.

The V call is TRBV2, the J call TRBJ1-1; the D is unclear. The CDR3 sequence is 17 residues long. V shed 1 base and J shed 0 bases, with 15 bases lying between them. Germline assignment: CDR1 SNHLY and CDR2 FYNNEI. CDR3 DNA sequence: TGTGCCAGCAGTGAAGACTCGTACCTCCCCATGAACACTGAAGCTTTCTTT. Translated: CASSEDSYLPMNTEAFF.